The clone carrying this TCR beta chain was detected a few times. Its antigen is not identified. This sample is part of a study of identical twins. Study-wide results and caveats: Invariant cells of the MAIT and iNKT types might have partly distorted the zero-insertion analyses.

TCRdb itself ran the 5' RACE reads through MiXCR, one entry per CDR3 protein. The sample holds a few hundred thousand distinct CDR3 sequences; approximately 18% are singletons and the top ten take approximately 12%. There were only healthy Caucasians among the donors. The receptor comes from a man aged 50-60 years in good health. Input material: naive T cells sorted from blood.

As DNA, the CDR3 is TGCAGCGTTGATCTTGGTGGGCTGATGTATGGCTACACCTTC. It yields the protein CSVDLGGLMYGYTF. The genes are TRBV29-1 and TRBJ1-2; D is ambiguous. Trimming shortened V by 3 bases and J by 5 bases, and 16 bases separated the two germline ends. Germline CDR1 and CDR2: SQVTM and ANQGSEA. The CDR3 covers 14 residues.